This TCR beta chain stems from a study of cytomegalovirus exposure and HLA in healthy donors (dated 2017 in TCRdb). Turning to the overall study: An earlier analysis of some 550 of the donors reported approximately 290 Gb of sequence data and 100 million to 140 million unique TCR beta sequences from around 200 million T cells. An early release that covered about 640 HLA-typed donors contained approximately 290 gigabases of sequencing data and tens of millions of unique TCR sequences. Donor age, sex, ethnicity and CMV serostatus were compiled alongside the repertoire data. Among several hundred genotyped donors of the cohort, an average of about 220,000 unique TCR beta nucleotide sequences was sequenced per donor, of which about 19% were non-productive. The study combined high-throughput TCR immunosequencing, statistical association of individual TCRs with disease status, and machine learning to predict cytomegalovirus infection status. A later analysis re-examined previously published TCR beta repertoires from 610 or so donors and added high-resolution HLA genotyping to investigate patterns of TCR occurrence. Rather than using new phenotypic data, the later analysis identified candidate immune exposures from TCR beta sequences and from how often those sequences occurred across donors. The T cell repertoires of some 670 subjects were profiled by immunosequencing and related to cytomegalovirus serostatus. Typing coverage differed by locus: A, B, C, DRB1 and DQB1 were typed in roughly 620-630 donors, DQA1 in about 550, DPA1 in nearly 610, and DPB1 in just under 490. Among the approximately 400 genotyped donors, approximately 77% belonged to the genetic ancestry cluster associated with self-reported Caucasian donors. Every repertoire in the discovery cohort had been generated on one and the same sequencing platform. Both class I and class II loci were covered by HLA typing, at four-digit resolution. Because of strong linkage in the cohort, roughly 5 DR-DQ haplotypes were treated as single units for association and clustering. A later genetic analysis used genome-wide SNP genotypes for about three fifths of the 666 donors, treating that subset as a discovery cohort. Besides the first cohort of roughly 640 subjects, a separate validation cohort made up of some 110 different subjects was used. To decide whether each TCR beta V gene segment behaved as functional or pseudogenic, an earlier analysis of some 600 of the donors relied on high-throughput TCR beta sequencing. The study aimed to test whether cataloging public T cell receptors could reveal signatures of past pathogen exposure.

The research as a whole found: Most TCR sequences were observed very rarely across donors, whereas some public TCRs were present in many individuals. It was suggested by the authors that the approach could potentially be generalized to other disease states and immunological phenotypes. Linkage disequilibrium might explain the correlated functional status among segregating V segments, but an unknown experimental factor could not be ruled out. The study listed 150 to 200 TCR beta chains as associated with cytomegalovirus. When HLA alleles, especially DR and DQ, strongly co-occurred, attributing TCR associations to individual alleles was difficult. A later analysis found that HLA-associated TCR beta chains were more clonally expanded and had lower generation probabilities than equally common non-associated chains. In an earlier analysis of about 600 of the donors, most TCR beta V segments appeared in productive rearrangements about 87% or about 30% of the time, broadly matching IMGT annotations. Most CMV-associated TCR beta chains appeared to be HLA-restricted in a later analysis, and the HLA associations seemed to be driven largely by CMV exposure. The only immune exposure information available for the cohort was CMV serostatus. Some IMGT-functional V segments, including TRBV6-2 and TRBV6-3, could not be told apart with the 87-base-pair reads, so those segments were excluded. In a later analysis, the rate of TCR association differed among HLA loci, with DRB1 alleles having the most associated TCRs and HLA-C alleles having the fewest. The classifier was reported to diagnose cytomegalovirus status with high specificity and sensitivity in both the original cohort and the validation cohort. A later analysis reported that several top co-occurrence clusters appeared linked to parvovirus B19, influenza, CMV and Epstein-Barr virus. A further reported finding was that TCR beta sequences accurately predicted the HLA-A and HLA-B alleles for most subjects in the first cohort. In vitro tests confirmed that a few of the cytomegalovirus-associated TCR beta chains recognize cytomegalovirus antigens. Because counts were too low, roughly 16 rarely observed V segments, including chromosome 9 orphons, were left out of the earlier analysis of roughly 600 of the donors. V-gene and J-gene trimming of TCR beta chains was associated with a missense DCLRE1C variant in a later genetic analysis, and the association was replicated in an independent cohort. A cluster of highly shared sequence variants was judged likely to be a technical artifact of the sequencing pipeline. Because HLA typing was missing for some donors at each locus, association tests included only the typed subset. Compared with the approximately 720-donor mean, donors in an Asian-associated ancestry cluster had fewer N-insertions in productive TCRs, according to a later genetic analysis. The presence/absence analyses assumed that sequencing depth was roughly uniform across donors, and that assumption may not be true. This cohort had only TCR beta chains sequenced, and the lack of alpha or paired-chain data limited which features could be detected. Specific HLA alleles were associated with 15,000 to 20,000 TCR beta sequences at a false discovery rate of 0.05 in a later analysis.

The library was generated by the immunoSEQ multiplex PCR assay. For the multiplex PCR, a mixture combining 60 forward primers for TCR Vbeta segments and 13 reverse primers for TCR Jbeta segments was used. The CDR3 region of rearranged TCR beta genes was amplified from genomic DNA with a multiplex PCR assay. The Illumina HiSeq System was used to sequence the amplified TCR beta libraries as 87-base-pair reads. On the authors' methods: A later analysis tallied around 82 million unique TCR beta chains across the 666 repertoires, and around 12 million of those chains were shared by two or more donors. A nearest-neighbor algorithm error-corrected the raw reads and collapsed the reads into unique sequences, merging closely related sequences to remove PCR and sequencing errors. V, D and J gene segments were assigned by aligning CDR3 sequences to IMGT reference sequences. For a sequence to be retained, at least a six-nucleotide match to both a V gene segment and a J gene segment was required. A rearrangement counted as productive if the CDR3 had no stop codons and remained in frame with V and J, and every other rearrangement counted as non-productive. Following IMGT convention, CDR3 was defined as the stretch from the second conserved V-encoded cysteine to the conserved J-encoded phenylalanine. In an earlier analysis of around 640 of the donors, sequences lacking an unambiguous match to a single V gene segment were excluded. An earlier analysis of 500 to 600 of the donors classified V segments as functional when productive rearrangements were above 56.7% and as segregating when the standard deviation between donors was above 5%. A statistical classification framework was built for diagnosing cytomegalovirus status from the catalog of TCR beta chain sequences. In a later analysis, V and J genes were assigned by comparing TCR nucleotide sequences against IMGT/GENE-DB human TR gene sequences. A later analysis assigned CDR3 sequences and most-parsimonious VDJ recombination scenarios with the TCRdist pipeline. In a later analysis, each TCR beta chain was defined by its CDR3 amino acid sequence together with its V-gene family, and reads without a unique V-gene family were excluded. In a later analysis, some 600 highly shared, low-generation-probability nucleotide sequences were removed to address suspected cross-contamination and a sequencing artifact. A later analysis calculated a clonal expansion index for each public chain from normalized within-repertoire ranks of inferred template counts. In a later analysis, generation probabilities were computed with a VDJ recombination model fitted to out-of-frame rearrangements, and the resulting probabilities were checked against IGoR. A later analysis scored TCR-TCR, TCR-HLA and TCR-CMV co-occurrence with hypergeometric tests, applying a repertoire-size bias correction to TCR pairs. To estimate false discovery rates, a later analysis permuted the HLA or CMV assignments 20 times. A later analysis grouped co-occurring TCRs with DBSCAN, adding TCRdist sequence similarity when clustering within HLA-allele-positive subsets. For co-occurrence clustering, repertoires with fewer than 30,000 or more than 120,000 public chains were excluded, along with five or six repertoires with anomalous nucleotide sharing. TCRdb holds this immuneACCESS table with in-frame rearrangements only. Some clones are missing; in checked studies, unresolved V genes explain under half, and the rest has no known cause. V, J and clone size reflect that table, while D and trimming were determined from the DNA. Across this sample there are some 100,000 clones, with 65% to 85% seen only once. The ten largest make up about 10% of the sample.

About this clone: The antigen this receptor binds is unknown. The record has no base qualities; no much larger clone is one base away.

Counted from cysteine to phenylalanine, this CDR3 has 16 amino acids. Only the CDR3 region is kept as DNA, spanning 48 bases read in frame from base 1. Trimming costs V 1 base and J 1 base, and their ends lie 14 bases apart. CDR1 SGHAT and CDR2 FQNNGV are derived from the germline V gene. The cohort comprised some 700 healthy bone marrow donors. At the time of sampling, every cohort member was nominally healthy, though immune exposures that went unrecorded were likely present. The donor was CMV seronegative and belonged to the group of 352 seronegative cohort members. A peripheral blood sample was collected from each donor, and TCR beta sequencing was performed on peripheral blood mononuclear cells. Genomic DNA was extracted from the blood cell samples with the Qiagen DNeasy Blood Extraction Kit.

Sequencing was performed on PBMCs. The chain was built from TRBV11-2 and TRBJ2-7; 6 matching bases give a weak D call of TRBD1. This receptor was identified in a man in his fifties in good health and CMV-seronegative. The DNA sequence is given as TGTGCCAGCAGCTTAGCATGGGGGCAGGTTTCCTACGAGCAGTACTTC. It translates as CASSLAWGQVSYEQYF.